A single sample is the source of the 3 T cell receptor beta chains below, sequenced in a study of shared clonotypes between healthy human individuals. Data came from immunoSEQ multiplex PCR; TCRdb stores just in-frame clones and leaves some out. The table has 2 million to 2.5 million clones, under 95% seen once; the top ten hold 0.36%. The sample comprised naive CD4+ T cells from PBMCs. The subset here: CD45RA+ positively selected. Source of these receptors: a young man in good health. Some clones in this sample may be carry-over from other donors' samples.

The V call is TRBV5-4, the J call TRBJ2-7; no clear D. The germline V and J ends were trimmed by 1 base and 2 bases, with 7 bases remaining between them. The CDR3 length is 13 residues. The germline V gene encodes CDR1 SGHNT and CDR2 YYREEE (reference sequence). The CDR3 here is CASSLPDTYEQYF. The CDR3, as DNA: TGTGCCAGCAGCTTGCCCGATACCTACGAGCAGTACTTC.

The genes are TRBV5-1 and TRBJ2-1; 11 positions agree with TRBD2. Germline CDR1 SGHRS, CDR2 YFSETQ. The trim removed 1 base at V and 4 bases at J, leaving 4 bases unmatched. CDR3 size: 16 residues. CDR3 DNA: TGCGCCAGCAGCTTGTCCCCTAGCGGGGGGTACAATGAGCAGTTCTTC. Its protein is CASSLSPSGGYNEQFF.

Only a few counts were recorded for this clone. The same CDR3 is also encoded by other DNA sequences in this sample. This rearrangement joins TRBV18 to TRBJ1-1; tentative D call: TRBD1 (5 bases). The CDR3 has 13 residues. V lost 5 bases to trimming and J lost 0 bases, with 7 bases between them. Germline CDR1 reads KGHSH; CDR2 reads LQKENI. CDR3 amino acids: CASSGALNTEAFF. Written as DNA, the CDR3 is TGTGCCAGCTCAGGGGCCCTGAACACTGAAGCTTTCTTT.